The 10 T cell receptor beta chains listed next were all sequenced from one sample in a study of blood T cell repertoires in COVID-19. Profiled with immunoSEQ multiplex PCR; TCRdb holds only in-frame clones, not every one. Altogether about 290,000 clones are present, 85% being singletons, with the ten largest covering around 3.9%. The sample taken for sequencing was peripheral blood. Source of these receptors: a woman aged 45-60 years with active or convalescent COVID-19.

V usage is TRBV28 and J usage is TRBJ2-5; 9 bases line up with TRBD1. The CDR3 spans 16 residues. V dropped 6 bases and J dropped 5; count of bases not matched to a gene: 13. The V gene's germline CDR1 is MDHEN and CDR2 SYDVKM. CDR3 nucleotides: TGTGCCAGCAGACCGGCCCGACAGGGGGGTGGGGAGACCCAGTACTTC. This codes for CASRPARQGGGETQYF. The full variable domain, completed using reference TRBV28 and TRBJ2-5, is DVKVTQSSRYLVKRTGEKVFLECVQDMDHENMFWYRQDPGLGLRLIYFSYDVKMKEKGDIPEGYSVSREKKERFSLILESASTNQTSMYLCASRPARQGGGETQYFGPGTRLLVL.

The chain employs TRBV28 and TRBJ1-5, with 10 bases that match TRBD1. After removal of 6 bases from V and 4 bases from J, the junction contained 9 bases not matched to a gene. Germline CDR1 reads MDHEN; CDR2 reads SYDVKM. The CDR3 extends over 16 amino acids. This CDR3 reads CASRRDRGAGNQPQHF. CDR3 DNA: TGTGCCAGCAGACGGGACAGGGGAGCGGGTAATCAGCCCCAGCATTTT.

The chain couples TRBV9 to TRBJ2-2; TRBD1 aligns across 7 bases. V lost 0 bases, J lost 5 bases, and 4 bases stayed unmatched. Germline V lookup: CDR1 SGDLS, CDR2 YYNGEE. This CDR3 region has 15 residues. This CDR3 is CASSVVQGRTGELFF. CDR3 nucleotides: TGTGCCAGCAGCGTAGTACAGGGGCGTACCGGGGAGCTGTTTTTT. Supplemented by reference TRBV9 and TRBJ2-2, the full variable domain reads DSGVTQTPKHLITATGQRVTLRCSPRSGDLSVYWYQQSLDQGLQFLIQYYNGEERAKGNILERFSAQQFPDLHSELNLSSLELGDSALYFCASSVVQGRTGELFFGEGSRLTVL.

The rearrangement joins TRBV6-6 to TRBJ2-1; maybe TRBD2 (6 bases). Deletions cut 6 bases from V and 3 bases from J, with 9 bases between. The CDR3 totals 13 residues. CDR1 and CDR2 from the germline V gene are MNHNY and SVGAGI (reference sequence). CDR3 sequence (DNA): TGTGCCAGCAGGGTCGGGAGCTACAATGAGCAGTTCTTC. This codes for CASRVGSYNEQFF.

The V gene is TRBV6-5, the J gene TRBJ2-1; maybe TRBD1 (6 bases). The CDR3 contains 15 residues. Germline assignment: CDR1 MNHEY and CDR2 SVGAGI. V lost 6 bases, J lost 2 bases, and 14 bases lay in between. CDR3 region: CASRRDTSAYNEQFF. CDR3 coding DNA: TGTGCCAGCAGACGGGACACTTCAGCCTACAATGAGCAGTTCTTC.

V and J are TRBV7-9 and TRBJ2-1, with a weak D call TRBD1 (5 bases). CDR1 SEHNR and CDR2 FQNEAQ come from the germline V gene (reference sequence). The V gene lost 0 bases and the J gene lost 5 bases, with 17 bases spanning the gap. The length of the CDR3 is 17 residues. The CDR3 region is CASSLAPLRSRDNEQFF. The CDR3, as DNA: TGTGCCAGCAGCTTAGCGCCCTTGAGGAGCAGGGACAATGAGCAGTTCTTC.

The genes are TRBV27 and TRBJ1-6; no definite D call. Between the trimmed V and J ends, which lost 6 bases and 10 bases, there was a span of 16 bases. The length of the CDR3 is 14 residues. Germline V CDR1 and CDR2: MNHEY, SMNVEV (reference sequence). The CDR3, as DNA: TGTGCCAGCAGCCCCGGGGAGGGTTTGTCACCCCTCCACTTT. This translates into CASSPGEGLSPLHF.

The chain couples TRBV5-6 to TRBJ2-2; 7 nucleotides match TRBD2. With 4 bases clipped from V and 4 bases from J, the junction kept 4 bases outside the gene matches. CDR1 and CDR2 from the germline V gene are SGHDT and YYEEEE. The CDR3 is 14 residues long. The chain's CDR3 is CASSMGLFTGELFF. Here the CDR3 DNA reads TGTGCCAGCAGCATGGGACTATTCACCGGGGAGCTGTTTTTT. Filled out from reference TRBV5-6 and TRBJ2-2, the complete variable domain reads DAGVTQSPTHLIKTRGQQVTLRCSPKSGHDTVSWYQQALGQGPQFIFQYYEEEERQRGNFPDRFSGHQFPNYSSELNVNALLLGDSALYLCASSMGLFTGELFFGEGSRLTVL.

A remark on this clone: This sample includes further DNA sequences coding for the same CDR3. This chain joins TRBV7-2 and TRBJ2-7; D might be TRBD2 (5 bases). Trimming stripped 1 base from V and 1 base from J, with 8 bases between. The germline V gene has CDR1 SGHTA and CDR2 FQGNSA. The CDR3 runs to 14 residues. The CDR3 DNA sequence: TGTGCCAGCAGCTTAGGCGGGTTATCCTACGAGCAGTACTTC. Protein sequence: CASSLGGLSYEQYF.

The DNA of the CDR3 is TGTGCCAGCAGTTACTGGGGCTCGCTGACGAACACTGAAGCTTTCTTT. Translated, it gives CASSYWGSLTNTEAFF. This chain joins TRBV6-5 and TRBJ1-1, with D tentatively TRBD1 (5 bases). Germline CDR1 reads MNHEY; CDR2 reads SVGAGI. Trimming cost V 1 base and J 1 base, with 13 bases left between them. The CDR3 sequence is 16 residues long.